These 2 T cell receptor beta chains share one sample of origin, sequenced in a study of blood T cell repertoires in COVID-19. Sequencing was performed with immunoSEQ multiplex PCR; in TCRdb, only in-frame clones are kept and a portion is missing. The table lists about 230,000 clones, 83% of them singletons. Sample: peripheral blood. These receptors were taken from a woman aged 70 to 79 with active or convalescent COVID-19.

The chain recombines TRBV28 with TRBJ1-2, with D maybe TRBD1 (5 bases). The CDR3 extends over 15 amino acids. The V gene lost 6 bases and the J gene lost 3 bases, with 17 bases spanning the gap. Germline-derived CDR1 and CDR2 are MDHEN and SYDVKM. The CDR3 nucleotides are TGTGCCAGCAGCCCCGGGTTCAGGGAAGACTATGGCTACACCTTC. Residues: CASSPGFREDYGYTF.

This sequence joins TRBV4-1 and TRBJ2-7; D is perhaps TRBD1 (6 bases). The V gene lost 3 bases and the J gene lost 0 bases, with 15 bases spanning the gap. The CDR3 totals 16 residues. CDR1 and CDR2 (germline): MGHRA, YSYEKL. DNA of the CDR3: TGCGCCAGCAGCCACGTGGGGGCAGAGGCCTCCTACGAGCAGTACTTC. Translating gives CASSHVGAEASYEQYF.